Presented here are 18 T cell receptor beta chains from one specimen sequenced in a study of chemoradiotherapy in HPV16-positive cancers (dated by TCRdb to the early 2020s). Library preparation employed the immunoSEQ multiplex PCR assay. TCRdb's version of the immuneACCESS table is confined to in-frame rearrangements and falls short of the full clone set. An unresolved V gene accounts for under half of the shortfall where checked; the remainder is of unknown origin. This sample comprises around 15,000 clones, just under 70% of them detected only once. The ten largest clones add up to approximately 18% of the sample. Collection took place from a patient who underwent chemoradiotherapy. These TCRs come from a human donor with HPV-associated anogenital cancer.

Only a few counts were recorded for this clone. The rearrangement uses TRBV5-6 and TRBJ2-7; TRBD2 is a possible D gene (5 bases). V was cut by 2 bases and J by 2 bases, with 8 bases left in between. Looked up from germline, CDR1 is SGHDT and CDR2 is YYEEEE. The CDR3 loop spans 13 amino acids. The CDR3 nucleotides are TGTGCCAGCAGCTTAGGGAGAACCTACGAGCAGTACTTC. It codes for CASSLGRTYEQYF. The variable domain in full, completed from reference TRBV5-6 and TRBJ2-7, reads DAGVTQSPTHLIKTRGQQVTLRCSPKSGHDTVSWYQQALGQGPQFIFQYYEEEERQRGNFPDRFSGHQFPNYSSELNVNALLLGDSALYLCASSLGRTYEQYFGPGTRLTVT.

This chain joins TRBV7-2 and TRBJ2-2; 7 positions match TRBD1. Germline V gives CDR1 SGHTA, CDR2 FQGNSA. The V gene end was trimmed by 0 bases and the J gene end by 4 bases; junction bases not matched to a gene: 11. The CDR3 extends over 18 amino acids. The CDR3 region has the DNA TGTGCCAGCAGCTTAGCGCCCCCAAGGGGGCCACGCACCGGGGAGCTGTTTTTT. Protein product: CASSLAPPRGPRTGELFF.

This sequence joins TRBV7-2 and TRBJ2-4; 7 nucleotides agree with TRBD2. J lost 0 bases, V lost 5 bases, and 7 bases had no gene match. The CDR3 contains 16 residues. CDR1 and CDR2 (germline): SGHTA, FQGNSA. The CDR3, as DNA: TGTGCCAGCAGCGATCTAGCGGCACTAGCCAAAAACATTCAGTACTTC. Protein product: CASSDLAALAKNIQYF.

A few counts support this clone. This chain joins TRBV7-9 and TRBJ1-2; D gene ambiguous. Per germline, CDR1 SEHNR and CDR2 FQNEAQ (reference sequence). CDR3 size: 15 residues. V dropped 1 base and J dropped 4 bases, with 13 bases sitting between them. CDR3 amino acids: CASSLVGEGGYGYTF. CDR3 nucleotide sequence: TGTGCCAGCAGCTTAGTTGGGGAAGGAGGCTATGGCTACACCTTC.

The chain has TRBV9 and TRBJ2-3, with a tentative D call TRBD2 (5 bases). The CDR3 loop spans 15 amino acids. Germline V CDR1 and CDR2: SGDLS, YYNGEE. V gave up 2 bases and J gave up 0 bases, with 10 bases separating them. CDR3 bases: TGTGCCAGCAGCGTTGAGGGATGGAGCACAGATACGCAGTATTTT. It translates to CASSVEGWSTDTQYF.

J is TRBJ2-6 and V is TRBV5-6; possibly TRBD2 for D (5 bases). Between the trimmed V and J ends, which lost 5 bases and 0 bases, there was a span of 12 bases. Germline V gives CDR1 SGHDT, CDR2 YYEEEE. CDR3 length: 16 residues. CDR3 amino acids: CASREGTLSGANVLTF. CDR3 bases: TGTGCCAGCAGAGAGGGTACACTCTCTGGGGCCAACGTCCTGACTTTC.

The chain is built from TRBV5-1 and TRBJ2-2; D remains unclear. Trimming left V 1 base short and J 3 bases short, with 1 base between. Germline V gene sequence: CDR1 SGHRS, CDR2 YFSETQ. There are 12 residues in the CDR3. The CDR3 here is CASSLYTGELFF. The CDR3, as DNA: TGCGCCAGCAGCTTGTACACCGGGGAGCTGTTTTTT.

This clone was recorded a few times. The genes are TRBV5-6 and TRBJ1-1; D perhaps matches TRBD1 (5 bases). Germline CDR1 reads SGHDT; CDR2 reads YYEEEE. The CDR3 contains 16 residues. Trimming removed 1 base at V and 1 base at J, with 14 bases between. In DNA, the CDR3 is TGTGCCAGCAGCTTGCCGGGACCCCTCGCGAACACTGAAGCTTTCTTT. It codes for CASSLPGPLANTEAFF.

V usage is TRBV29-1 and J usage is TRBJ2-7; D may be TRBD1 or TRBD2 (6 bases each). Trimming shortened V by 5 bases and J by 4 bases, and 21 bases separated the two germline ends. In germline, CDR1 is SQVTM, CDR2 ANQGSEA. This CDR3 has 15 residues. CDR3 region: CSVLVTGADRYEQYF. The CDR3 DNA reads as TGCAGCGTTTTAGTGACGGGGGCAGATCGGTACGAGCAGTACTTC.

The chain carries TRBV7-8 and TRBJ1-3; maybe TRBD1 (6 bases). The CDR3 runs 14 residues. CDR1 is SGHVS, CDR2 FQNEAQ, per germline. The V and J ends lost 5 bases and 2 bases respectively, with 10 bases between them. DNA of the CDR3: TGTGCCAGCAGCATCGGGACAACTGGAAACACCATATATTTT. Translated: CASSIGTTGNTIYF.

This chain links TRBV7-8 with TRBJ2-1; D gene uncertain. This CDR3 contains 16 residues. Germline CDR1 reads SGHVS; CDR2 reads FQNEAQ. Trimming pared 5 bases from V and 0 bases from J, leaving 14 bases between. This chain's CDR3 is CASSPSDQSSYNEQFF. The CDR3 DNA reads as TGTGCCAGCAGCCCGTCAGACCAGAGCTCCTACAATGAGCAGTTCTTC.

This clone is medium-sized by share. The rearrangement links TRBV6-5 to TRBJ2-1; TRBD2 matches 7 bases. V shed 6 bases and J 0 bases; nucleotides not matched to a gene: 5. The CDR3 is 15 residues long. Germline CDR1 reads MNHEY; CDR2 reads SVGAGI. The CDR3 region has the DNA TGTGCCAGCAGCCCACTAGCGAGCTCCTACAATGAGCAGTTCTTC. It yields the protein CASSPLASSYNEQFF.

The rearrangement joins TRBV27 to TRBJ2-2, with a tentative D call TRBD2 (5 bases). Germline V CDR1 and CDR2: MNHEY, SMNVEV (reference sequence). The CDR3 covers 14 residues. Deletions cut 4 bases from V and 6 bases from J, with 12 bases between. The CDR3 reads CASSYNLASGELFF. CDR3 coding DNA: TGTGCCAGCAGTTATAATCTAGCATCCGGGGAGCTGTTTTTT.

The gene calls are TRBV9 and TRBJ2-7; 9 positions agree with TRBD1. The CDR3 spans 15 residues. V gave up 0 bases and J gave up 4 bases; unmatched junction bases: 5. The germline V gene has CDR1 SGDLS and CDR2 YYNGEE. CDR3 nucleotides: TGTGCCAGCAGCGTAGCTCCGGGACAGGGTTACGAGCAGTACTTC. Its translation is CASSVAPGQGYEQYF.

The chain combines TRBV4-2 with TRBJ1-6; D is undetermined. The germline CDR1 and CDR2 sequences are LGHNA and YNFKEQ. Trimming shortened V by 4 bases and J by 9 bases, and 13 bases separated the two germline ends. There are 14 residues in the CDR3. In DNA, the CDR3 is TGTGCCAGCAGCCTAGGACCGTGGGGTTCACCCCTCCACTTT. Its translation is CASSLGPWGSPLHF.

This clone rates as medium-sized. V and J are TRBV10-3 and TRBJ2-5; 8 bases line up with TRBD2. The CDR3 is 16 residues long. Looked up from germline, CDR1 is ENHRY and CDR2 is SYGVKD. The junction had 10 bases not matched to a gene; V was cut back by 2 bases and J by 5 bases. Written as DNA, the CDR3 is TGTGCCATCAGTGAGCCCCCTTTAGCGGGGTCGGAGACCCAGTACTTC. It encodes CAISEPPLAGSETQYF.

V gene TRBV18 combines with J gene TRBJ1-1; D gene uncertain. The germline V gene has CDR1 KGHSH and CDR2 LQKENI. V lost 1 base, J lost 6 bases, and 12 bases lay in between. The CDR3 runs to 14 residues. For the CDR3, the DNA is TGTGCCAGCTCACCACAGGGTGGTATCGCTGAAGCTTTCTTT. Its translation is CASSPQGGIAEAFF.

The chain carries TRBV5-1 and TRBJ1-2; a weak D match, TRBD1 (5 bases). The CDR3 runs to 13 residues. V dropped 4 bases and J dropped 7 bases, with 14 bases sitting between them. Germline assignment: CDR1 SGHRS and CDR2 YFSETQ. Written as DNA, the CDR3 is TGCGCCAGCAGCCCCGGGGCGAATGGTGGCTACACCTTC. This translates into CASSPGANGGYTF.